This T cell receptor beta chain was retrieved from a study of T cell repertoires in cytomegalovirus infection. Study-wide background: Public TCR beta signatures were indicative of both CMV infection and a matching HLA type.

The CDR3 has 15 amino acids. From germline, CDR1 is MNHEY and CDR2 SMNVEV (reference sequence). With 4 bases removed from V and 3 bases from J, the gap between germline ends came to 14 bases. This clonotype showed up just a few times. No antigen is known for it. TCRdb reprocessed the reads via MiXCR and lists one record per CDR3 protein. The sample contains 140,000 to 150,000 distinct CDR3 sequences, 30% to 40% of which appear only once. This TCR was recovered from a human donor in good health (CMV status not recorded). Some clones in this sample may be carry-over from other donors' samples. Material: CD8+ T cells from cultured PBMCs, obtained from culture after CMV antigen stimulation. The rearrangement uses TRBV27 and TRBJ2-3, with a weak D call TRBD1 (6 bases). The CDR3 DNA follows: TGTGCCAGCAGTTACTACAGGGCAAGGACAGATACGCAGTATTTT. It is translated as CASSYYRARTDTQYF.